Sequencing of this T cell receptor beta chain was carried out in a study of Graves' ophthalmopathy and Graves' hyperthyroidism. Study findings and constraints: The model forecast ophthalmopathy progression, reaching roughly 71% sensitivity and less than 75% specificity.

J gave up 2 bases and V 1 base, and 7 bases lay outside the gene matches. Germline V gene lookup returns CDR1 KGHDR and CDR2 SFDVKD. This CDR3 spans 17 amino acids. This clonotype was seen repeatedly, ten times or more. Antigen: not known. RNA served as the template for amplifying TCR beta CDR3 regions. A first-round RT-PCR used HTBI primers, followed by a second-round multiplex PCR. TCRdb reprocessed the multiplex PCR reads via MiXCR and lists one record per CDR3 protein. Altogether roughly 400,000 distinct CDR3 sequences are present, roughly 18% being singletons, with the ten largest covering 1.5% to 2%.

The sequenced sample consisted of peripheral blood. The rearrangement joins TRBV24-1 to TRBJ2-7, with 10 bases identical to TRBD1. This sequence was found in a woman between 18 and 29 years old with Graves' ophthalmopathy. The CDR3 DNA reads TGTGCCACCAGTGATTTTAACCGGGACAGGGGCACCTACGAGCAGTACTTC. It is translated as CATSDFNRDRGTYEQYF.